These 27 T cell receptor beta chains were all obtained from the same sample, sequenced in a study of response to subunit inactivated influenza vaccine. One entry per CDR3 protein, called by TCRdb with MiXCR from the RT-PCR reads. The sample consists of hundreds of thousands of distinct CDR3 sequences, 15% to 19% of them appearing once. The sample in question was PBMCs from blood, obtained 11 to 12 days after vaccination. The receptors derive from a man in his forties or fifties who received an inactivated influenza vaccine.

A few counts support this clonotype. V gene TRBV5-5 combines with J gene TRBJ2-1, with TRBD1 matching over 9 bases. Germline trimming cut 3 bases from V and 9 bases from J; bases unmatched to any gene: 10. CDR1 is SGHKS and CDR2 is YYEKEE in the germline V gene (reference sequence). CDR3 size: 15 residues. In DNA, the CDR3 is TGTGCCAGCAGCTACCGGGACAGGGTTTCGGCTGAGCAGTTCTTC. This codes for CASSYRDRVSAEQFF.

This clonotype was recorded a few times. The chain recombines TRBV6-5 with TRBJ2-2, with 8 bases fitting TRBD2. The germline gives CDR1 MNHEY, CDR2 SVGAGI. This CDR3 region has 16 residues. Losses at the gene ends were 0 bases for V and 5 bases for J; bases not matched to a gene: 5. The DNA for the CDR3 is TGTGCCAGCAGTTACTCGCTAGCGGGCCGGACCGGGGAGCTGTTTTTT. Its translation: CASSYSLAGRTGELFF.

In this sample, this clonotype turned up a few times. The chain links TRBV6-1 to TRBJ1-2; possibly TRBD1 for D (6 bases). Germline V lookup: CDR1 MNHNS, CDR2 SASEGT. The CDR3 has 14 residues. The ends were cut back, 6 bases at V and 0 bases at J, with 11 bases in the middle. CDR3 DNA: TGTGCCAGCAGGACGGGACAAGCTAACTATGGCTACACCTTC. Amino acids: CASRTGQANYGYTF.

There are a few counts of this clonotype. V and J are TRBV5-1 and TRBJ2-1, with TRBD2 identical over 10 bases. The CDR3 runs 19 residues. V dropped 7 bases and J dropped 8; count of bases not matched to a gene: 24. CDR1 SGHRS and CDR2 YFSETQ come from the germline V gene. The CDR3 is CASSLVGASGSLGSHEQFF. Here the CDR3 DNA reads TGCGCCAGCTCATTGGTAGGGGCTAGCGGGAGTTTGGGGTCCCATGAGCAGTTCTTC.

The CDR3 sequence is CSARDWDLTQETQYF. The CDR3 DNA follows: TGCAGTGCTAGAGATTGGGACCTGACCCAAGAGACCCAGTACTTC. The chain combines TRBV20-1 with TRBJ2-5; either TRBD1 or TRBD2 may supply D (5 bases each). Trimming removed 0 bases at V and 1 base at J, with 12 bases between. This CDR3 comprises 15 residues. Per germline, CDR1 DFQATT and CDR2 SNEGSKA (reference sequence).

The V and J genes are TRBV27 and TRBJ2-7; 7 bases fit TRBD2. V was clipped by 6 bases and J by 2 bases; unmatched bases: 10. Germline values: CDR1 MNHEY, CDR2 SMNVEV (reference sequence). There are 15 residues in the CDR3. As DNA, the CDR3 is TGTGCCAGCAGAGCTTCTCTAGCGGATCCCTACGAGCAGTACTTC. Its protein is CASRASLADPYEQYF.

This clonotype has only a few counts. This sequence joins TRBV11-2 and TRBJ2-1, with a tentative D call TRBD1 (5 bases). V lost 1 base and J lost 6, with 13 bases in between. CDR3 length: 15 amino acids. CDR1 is SGHAT, CDR2 FQNNGV, per germline. DNA for the CDR3: TGTGCCAGCAGCTTAGGTCAGGGTAAGGGCAATGAGCAGTTCTTC. Protein: CASSLGQGKGNEQFF. Looking up the rest from reference TRBV11-2 and TRBJ2-1 gives the full variable domain: EAGVAQSPRYKIIEKRQSVAFWCNPISGHATLYWYQQILGQGPKLLIQFQNNGVVDDSQLPKDRFSAERLKGVDSTLKIQPAKLEDSAVYLCASSLGQGKGNEQFFGPGTRLTVL.

The sample holds a few counts of this clonotype. The chain is built from TRBV25-1 and TRBJ2-2; D gene ambiguous. The CDR3 is 13 amino acids. The germline CDR1 and CDR2 sequences are MGHDK and SYGVNS. Between the trimmed V and J ends, which lost 3 bases and 5 bases, there was a span of 7 bases. The CDR3 protein is CASSDRVTGELFF. The CDR3 DNA reads as TGTGCCAGCAGTGACCGGGTTACCGGGGAGCTGTTTTTT.

The chain employs TRBV4-3 and TRBJ2-1; no definite D call. V was cut by 4 bases and J by 7 bases, with 11 bases left in between. The germline CDR1 and CDR2 sequences are LGHNA and YSLEER. This CDR3 is 13 amino acids long. The CDR3 reads CASSPLIGNEQFF. DNA of the CDR3: TGCGCCAGCAGCCCGCTAATTGGAAATGAGCAGTTCTTC.

This clonotype showed up just a few times. The V and J genes are TRBV11-2 and TRBJ1-2; D remains ambiguous. Germline V gene lookup returns CDR1 SGHAT and CDR2 FQNNGV. Trimming shortened V by 3 bases and J by 2 bases, and 13 bases separated the two germline ends. The CDR3 loop spans 15 amino acids. CDR3 sequence reads: CASSFFARRNYGYTF. For the CDR3, the DNA is TGTGCCAGCAGCTTCTTCGCGCGGCGGAACTATGGCTACACCTTC.

This clonotype has ten or more counts. The V gene is TRBV4-3, the J gene TRBJ2-2; no clear D gene. CDR1 and CDR2 (germline): LGHNA, YSLEER. Trimming pared 4 bases from V and 0 bases from J, leaving 9 bases between. The CDR3 runs 15 residues. DNA for the CDR3: TGCGCCAGCAGCCCTGGACGGGCGAACACCGGGGAGCTGTTTTTT. Translated: CASSPGRANTGELFF.

This clonotype has more than one count but fewer than ten. The chain uses TRBV9 and TRBJ2-3; the D is unclear. The CDR3 has 14 residues. CDR1 is SGDLS, CDR2 YYNGEE, per germline. The V end lost 0 bases, the J end lost 1 base, and 6 bases lay between the germline ends. CDR3 sequence (DNA): TGTGCCAGCAGCGTAGCTCGGGGCACAGATACGCAGTATTTT. This encodes CASSVARGTDTQYF.

This clonotype was seen many times. This CDR3 reads CSVLPRAVNTEAFF. For the CDR3, the DNA is TGCAGCGTTCTCCCCAGGGCAGTGAACACTGAAGCTTTCTTT. The chain links TRBV29-1 to TRBJ1-1; weak D call: TRBD1 (5 bases). Germline V lookup: CDR1 SQVTM, CDR2 ANQGSEA. The CDR3 is 14 residues long. V was shortened by 5 bases and J by 0 bases, with 13 bases between the two germline ends.

In its sample, this clonotype was seen a few times. The CDR3 is CASSAIRGQGYEQFF. CDR3 DNA: TGTGCCAGCAGTGCAATCCGGGGACAGGGTTATGAGCAGTTCTTC. The V and J genes are TRBV25-1 and TRBJ2-1, with 9 bases identical to TRBD1. This CDR3 has 15 amino acids. The junction had 9 bases not matched to a gene; V was cut back by 4 bases and J by 8 bases. Germline CDR1 is MGHDK and CDR2 is SYGVNS.

Only a few counts were recorded for this clonotype. The V gene is TRBV12-3 or TRBV12-4, the J gene TRBJ1-2; TRBD1 matches 7 bases. The CDR3 consists of 15 residues. The ends lost 2 bases at V and 3 bases at J; junction bases unmatched: 6. The CDR3 nucleotides read TGTGCCAGCAGTTTATTGGCAGGGGGAGACTATGGCTACACCTTC. It yields the protein CASSLLAGGDYGYTF.

This clonotype has only a few counts. V gene TRBV29-1 combines with J gene TRBJ2-7; tentatively, D is TRBD2 (5 bases). The CDR3 has 13 residues. CDR1 and CDR2 from the germline V gene are SQVTM and ANQGSEA. V dropped 1 base and J dropped 3 bases, with 10 bases sitting between them. The CDR3 nucleotides are TGCAGCGTTGAAGGTGGGAGCGTCTACGAGCAGTACTTC. Protein product: CSVEGGSVYEQYF.

The J gene is TRBJ1-5, the V gene TRBV27, with TRBD1 identical over 9 bases. The CDR3 extends over 16 amino acids. CDR1 is MNHEY, CDR2 SMNVEV, per germline (reference sequence). Trimming cost V 6 bases and J 6 bases; bases outside gene matches: 12. The CDR3 region is CASSQQGAQVGQPQHF. The CDR3 coding sequence is TGTGCCAGCAGCCAACAGGGGGCGCAAGTTGGTCAGCCCCAGCATTTT.

The rearrangement joins TRBV28 to TRBJ2-1; D is undetermined. The V end lost 6 bases, the J end lost 0 bases, and 15 bases lay between the germline ends. This CDR3 has 16 amino acids. Per the germline V gene, CDR1 is MDHEN and CDR2 is SYDVKM. The CDR3 here is CASSRAGLSSYNEQFF. For the CDR3, the DNA is TGTGCCAGCAGCCGCGCAGGTTTGAGCTCCTACAATGAGCAGTTCTTC.

This clonotype was picked up a small number of times. The chain recombines TRBV5-1 with TRBJ1-1; tentatively, D is TRBD1 (5 bases). Trimming pared 3 bases from V and 7 bases from J, leaving 16 bases between. Germline assignment: CDR1 SGHRS and CDR2 YFSETQ. The CDR3 has 14 residues. CDR3 loop: CASSSQSGQIEAFF. The CDR3 coding sequence is TGCGCCAGCAGCTCTCAATCGGGGCAGATTGAAGCTTTCTTT.

This chain uses TRBV7-2 with TRBJ2-7; 8 bases are shared with TRBD1. The CDR3 loop spans 15 amino acids. Germline CDR1 is SGHTA and CDR2 is FQGNSA. V lost 7 bases and J lost 1; bases outside the gene matches: 9. CDR3 in amino acids: CASTPRTGRSYEQYF. The CDR3 region has the DNA TGTGCCAGCACCCCTCGGACAGGGCGGTCCTACGAGCAGTACTTC.

The chain joins TRBV6-1 to TRBJ1-6, with 7 bases matching TRBD1. The CDR3 contains 20 residues. With 4 bases clipped from V and 0 bases from J, the junction kept 15 bases outside the gene matches. Germline V CDR1 and CDR2: MNHNS, SASEGT. CDR3 loop: CASSGRPGTVVSSYNSPLHF. The CDR3 DNA reads TGTGCCAGCAGTGGCAGACCCGGGACAGTAGTTAGCTCCTATAATTCACCCCTCCACTTT.

This clonotype has just a few counts. The rearrangement links TRBV7-8 to TRBJ2-7, with D possibly being TRBD1 (6 bases). Germline CDR1 reads SGHVS; CDR2 reads FQNEAQ. The CDR3 is made up of 16 amino acids. V lost 3 bases and J lost 2, with 17 bases in between. The chain's CDR3 is CASSFRDPGTTYEQYF. The CDR3, as DNA: TGTGCCAGCAGCTTTAGGGACCCAGGGACAACCTACGAGCAGTACTTC.

V is TRBV30 and J is TRBJ2-5; a possible D gene is TRBD1 (7 bases). V was trimmed by 5 bases and J by 4 bases, leaving 26 bases between them. Germline V gives CDR1 GTSNPN, CDR2 SVGIG (reference sequence). The CDR3 has 17 residues. This CDR3 reads CAWDRRRAGGFRETQYF. For the CDR3, the DNA is TGTGCCTGGGACCGACGGAGAGCAGGGGGGTTCCGAGAGACCCAGTACTTC.

CDR3 bases: TGTGCCAGCAGCTCTACGACAAATACGCAGTATTTT. Encoded protein: CASSSTTNTQYF. V usage is TRBV3-1 and J usage is TRBJ2-3; D uncertain. The V gene's germline CDR1 is LGHDT and CDR2 YNNKEL (reference sequence). Trimming pared 5 bases from V and 7 bases from J, leaving 10 bases between. The CDR3 is 12 residues long.

The rearrangement links TRBV3-1 to TRBJ2-5, with 12 bases identical to TRBD2. Per the germline V gene, CDR1 is LGHDT and CDR2 is YNNKEL (reference sequence). The CDR3 has 19 amino acids. The trim removed 1 base at V and 5 bases at J, leaving 14 bases unmatched. CDR3 sequence (DNA): TGTGCCAGCAGCCAAGCGACTAGCGGGGGCTGGAATACTCTCGAGACCCAGTACTTC. Translation: CASSQATSGGWNTLETQYF.

This clonotype showed up just a few times. V and J are TRBV11-2 and TRBJ2-3; D gene unclear. V lost 0 bases and J 2 bases, leaving 15 bases between the germline ends. Germline V gene lookup returns CDR1 SGHAT and CDR2 FQNNGV. CDR3 size: 17 residues. The CDR3 region is CASSLDMNSGDTDTQYF. CDR3 coding DNA: TGTGCCAGCAGCTTAGATATGAACTCCGGTGACACAGATACGCAGTATTTT.

This clonotype was found once. The CDR3 is CASSLGGAGKNIQYF. The CDR3 coding sequence is TGTGCCAGCAGCTTAGGAGGGGCGGGCAAAAACATTCAGTACTTC. The gene calls are TRBV11-2 and TRBJ2-4, with D perhaps assigned TRBD1 or TRBD2 (5 bases each). This CDR3 region has 15 residues. Deletions cut 1 base from V and 3 bases from J, with 10 bases between. Per the germline V gene, CDR1 is SGHAT and CDR2 is FQNNGV.